This TCR beta chain originates from a study of molecular identifiers for immune sequencing clone quantification. TCRdb reprocessed the PCR reads with MiXCR, giving one entry per CDR3 protein. This sample yields hundreds of thousands of distinct CDR3 sequences, of which 24% are seen a single time; roughly 0.7% belongs to the top ten. V dropped 3 bases and J dropped 4; count of bases not matched to a gene: 10. The CDR3 totals 15 residues. CDR1 and CDR2 (germline): DFQATT, SNEGSKA (reference sequence). Preparation of naive CD8 libraries involved roughly 18,000 to 1,100,000 sorted cells and 10%, 30% or 50% RNA. The authors gated naive CD8 T cells as CD8+CD4-CCR7+CD45RA+ for sorting. This clonotype occurred a few times. Its antigen is still unknown. Points from the study as a whole: Sharing of a barcode by identical TCR molecules could cause highly expanded clone sizes to be underestimated.

This clonotype was obtained from a human donor in good health. Some libraries in this study had Jurkat cell RNA spiked in. The chain links TRBV20-1 to TRBJ2-3; 7 nucleotides align to TRBD2. Material: naive CD8+ T cells from blood, with Jurkat cell RNA spiked in. Specified subset: FACS-sorted CD8+CD4-CCR7+CD45RA+ naive T cells. For the CDR3, the DNA is TGCAGTGCTAGTTCCGGGGGAGGGCCGCCAGATACGCAGTATTTT. Its protein product is CSASSGGGPPDTQYF.